One sample yielded the 27 T cell receptor beta chains listed below, sequenced in a study of regulatory T cells in long-lasting Graves disease. Time point specified: persistent/refractory GD, antithyroid drugs over 5 years with positive TRAb. RNA from PBMCs was the source of the TCR library. CDR3-region Arm-PCR and iRepertoire HTBI primers produced the TCR beta libraries. TCRdb used MiXCR to reprocess the multiplex PCR reads, holding one entry per CDR3 protein. Among about 290,000 distinct CDR3 sequences listed, 20% to 25% were seen once. Material: peripheral blood mononuclear cells (PBMCs), obtained when the disease was refractory, from a patient treated with antithyroid drugs. The origin of the receptors is a female donor with Graves disease.

This clonotype was counted ten times or more. The gene calls are TRBV27 and TRBJ1-1; TRBD1 is a possible D gene (5 bases). Trimming pared 4 bases from V and 4 bases from J, leaving 16 bases between. Germline V gives CDR1 MNHEY, CDR2 SMNVEV (reference sequence). This CDR3 comprises 15 residues. CDR3 sequence: CASSSAPSGGTEAFF. DNA for the CDR3: TGTGCCAGCAGTTCCGCCCCGTCGGGGGGCACTGAAGCTTTCTTT.

This clonotype was picked up many times. The rearrangement links TRBV2 to TRBJ2-5; 9 nucleotides align to TRBD1. This CDR3 has 15 residues. V shed 6 bases and J 5 bases; nucleotides not matched to a gene: 10. Germline CDR1 SNHLY, CDR2 FYNNEI. Here the CDR3 reads CASSYPTGGTETQYF. The CDR3 DNA reads as TGTGCCAGCAGCTATCCGACAGGGGGGACGGAGACCCAGTACTTC.

This clonotype was detected a few times. The chain uses TRBV28 and TRBJ2-7, with 10 bases aligning to TRBD1. The CDR3 length is 14 residues. CDR1 MDHEN and CDR2 SYDVKM come from the germline V gene. V shed 1 base, J shed 6 bases, and the junction held 3 bases outside the gene matches. The CDR3 nucleotides are TGTGCCAGCAGTTTATTCGGACAGGGGGTCGAGCAGTACTTC. It specifies CASSLFGQGVEQYF.

This clonotype has ten or more counts. The chain recombines TRBV11-2 with TRBJ2-7; 8 bases match TRBD2. The germline gives CDR1 SGHAT, CDR2 FQNNGV. The CDR3 has 14 amino acids. The V gene end was trimmed by 3 bases and the J gene end by 3 bases; junction bases not matched to a gene: 4. The CDR3 sequence: CASSFSTSVYEQYF. The CDR3 DNA follows: TGTGCCAGCAGCTTTTCGACTAGCGTCTACGAGCAGTACTTC.

This clonotype was counted between two and nine times. The chain links TRBV30 to TRBJ1-2, with D uncertain. Deletions cut 4 bases from V and 4 bases from J, with 7 bases between. The length of the CDR3 is 11 residues. CDR1 is GTSNPN, CDR2 SVGIG, per germline (reference sequence). In nucleotides, the CDR3 is TGTGCCTGGACACGTGGCTATGGCTACACCTTC. Its protein product is CAWTRGYGYTF.

This clonotype occurred many times. This sequence joins TRBV28 and TRBJ2-7, with 9 bases aligning to TRBD2. The trim removed 5 bases at V and 1 base at J, leaving 21 bases unmatched. The CDR3 spans 20 residues. Germline V gene lookup returns CDR1 MDHEN and CDR2 SYDVKM. CDR3 nucleotides: TGTGCCAGCAGTCTCCTTTGGGCGGAGACCGGGACTAGCATGTCCTACGAGCAGTACTTC. Residues: CASSLLWAETGTSMSYEQYF.

Ten or more counts support this clonotype. The rearrangement links TRBV7-9 to TRBJ2-7; D ambiguous. Germline V gene data show CDR1 as SEHNR and CDR2 as FQNEAQ (reference sequence). Trimming stripped 0 bases from V and 3 bases from J, with 9 bases between. This CDR3 has 14 residues. DNA for the CDR3: TGTGCCAGCAGCTTAGCGGGTAGTAACTACGAGCAGTACTTC. This gives the protein CASSLAGSNYEQYF.

This clonotype was detected once. This rearrangement joins TRBV25-1 to TRBJ2-3; D gene unclear. V was cut by 3 bases and J by 0 bases, with 16 bases left in between. CDR1 and CDR2 (germline): MGHDK, SYGVNS. The CDR3 runs 17 residues. For the CDR3, the DNA is TGTGCCAGCAGTGACTTCCGGACGCAGCTTAGCACAGATACGCAGTATTTT. It is translated as CASSDFRTQLSTDTQYF.

This clonotype came up a few times. The chain combines TRBV6-1 with TRBJ2-5, with 7 bases identical to TRBD2. The CDR3 has 15 amino acids. The germline gives CDR1 MNHNS, CDR2 SASEGT. The trim removed 7 bases at V and 4 bases at J, leaving 12 bases unmatched. DNA for the CDR3: TGTGCCAGCAAAAGGTCGGGAGGATTGGCAGAGACCCAGTACTTC. Its translation is CASKRSGGLAETQYF.

This clonotype has only a few counts. This chain uses TRBV10-1 with TRBJ1-5, with 7 bases aligning to TRBD1. V lost 6 bases, J lost 3 bases, and 8 bases stayed unmatched. CDR1 and CDR2 from the germline V gene are WNHNN and SYGVQD (reference sequence). The CDR3 loop spans 15 amino acids. CDR3 nucleotide sequence: TGCGCCAGCAGGGACAGGCTAGCTAACAATCAGCCCCAGCATTTT. It translates to CASRDRLANNQPQHF.

This clonotype showed up many times. CDR3 sequence: CASSLGREVEQYF. In nucleotides, the CDR3 is TGTGCCAGCAGTTTGGGTAGGGAAGTCGAGCAGTACTTC. The chain employs TRBV12-3 or TRBV12-4 and TRBJ2-7; D remains ambiguous. The CDR3 runs 13 residues. V dropped 3 bases and J dropped 6 bases, with 12 bases sitting between them.

V and J are TRBV6-1 and TRBJ2-7, with D perhaps TRBD2 (6 bases). Germline CDR1 is MNHNS and CDR2 is SASEGT. V dropped 3 bases and J dropped 5 bases, with 17 bases sitting between them. The CDR3 sequence is 15 residues long. The CDR3 sequence is CASSDGTGGGDEQYF. CDR3 nucleotides: TGTGCCAGCAGTGATGGAACCGGGGGTGGCGACGAGCAGTACTTC.

This clonotype has ten or more counts. The V and J genes are TRBV12-3 or TRBV12-4 and TRBJ1-5, with D hard to call. Trimming pared 4 bases from V and 7 bases from J, leaving 11 bases between. The CDR3 is 13 residues long. DNA for the CDR3: TGTGCCAGCAGTTCCCAAATGGGGCAGCCCCAGCATTTT. It translates to CASSSQMGQPQHF.

The V call is TRBV10-2, the J call TRBJ2-7; TRBD1 matches at 8 bases. The CDR3 length is 14 residues. After removal of 2 bases from V and 6 bases from J, the junction contained 6 bases not matched to a gene. Germline V lookup: CDR1 WSHSY, CDR2 SAAADI. CDR3: CASSEVQGAAEQYF. CDR3 DNA sequence: TGCGCCAGCAGTGAGGTGCAGGGGGCGGCCGAGCAGTACTTC.

This clonotype has just a few counts. The rearrangement uses TRBV7-2 and TRBJ2-2; the D gene is possibly TRBD2 (5 bases). Germline loops: CDR1 SGHTA, CDR2 FQGNSA. Trimming pared 5 bases from V and 0 bases from J, leaving 13 bases between. This CDR3 has 16 residues. CDR3 sequence: CASSVLAATNTGELFF. The CDR3 DNA reads as TGTGCCAGCAGCGTTCTAGCAGCCACGAACACCGGGGAGCTGTTTTTT.

In this sample, this clonotype turned up many times. This chain links TRBV7-2 with TRBJ2-7; TRBD2 agrees at 14 bases. CDR1 SGHTA and CDR2 FQGNSA come from the germline V gene. V gave up 5 bases and J gave up 4 bases; unmatched junction bases: 7. This CDR3 spans 16 amino acids. The CDR3 reads CASSTRTSGRWYEQYF. DNA for the CDR3: TGTGCCAGCAGCACCCGGACTAGCGGGAGGTGGTACGAGCAGTACTTC.

The chain employs TRBV6-9 and TRBJ2-1, with D possibly matching TRBD2 (6 bases). V lost 3 bases to trimming and J lost 0 bases, with 12 bases between them. CDR1 MNHGY and CDR2 SVAAGI come from the germline V gene. CDR3 length: 16 residues. The CDR3 sequence is CASSYTRLGSYNEQFF. CDR3 nucleotide sequence: TGTGCCAGCAGTTACACGCGACTAGGCTCCTACAATGAGCAGTTCTTC.

This clonotype was counted a few times. This rearrangement joins TRBV2 to TRBJ1-5; 7 positions match TRBD1. CDR3 length equals 14 residues. The V and J ends lost 5 bases and 5 bases, in that order; junction bases with no gene match: 6. The germline gives CDR1 SNHLY, CDR2 FYNNEI. For the CDR3, the DNA is TGTGCCAGCAGTCGGGGGACAGATTATCAGCCCCAGCATTTT. This sequence encodes CASSRGTDYQPQHF.

On this clonotype: One end of the junction fails to match germline, which may point to a read error. The chain recombines TRBV4-3 with TRBJ1-4; 8 bases match TRBD1. Germline-derived CDR1 and CDR2 are LGHNA and YSLEER. The CDR3 has 18 residues. The CDR3 DNA reads TGCGCCAGCAGCCAAGACCGACTAGGGACAGGTGCTAATGGAAAACTGTTTTTT. Its protein is CASSQDRLGTGANGKLFF.

This rearrangement joins TRBV7-9 to TRBJ1-1; D may be TRBD1 (6 bases). Germline V CDR1 and CDR2: SEHNR, FQNEAQ (reference sequence). Deletions cut 0 bases from V and 0 bases from J, with 11 bases between. The CDR3 runs to 16 residues. The CDR3 reads CASSLARGHLNTEAFF. The CDR3 DNA is TGTGCCAGCAGCTTAGCGAGGGGACACCTGAACACTGAAGCTTTCTTT. Complete variable domain (other parts from reference TRBV7-9 and TRBJ1-1): DTGVSQNPRHKITKRGQNVTFRCDPISEHNRLYWYRQTLGQGPEFLTYFQNEAQLEKSRLLSDRFSAERPKGSFSTLEIQRTEQGDSAMYLCASSLARGHLNTEAFFGQGTRLTVV.

The chain joins TRBV27 to TRBJ2-7; 7 bases are a match to TRBD2. This CDR3 comprises 14 residues. V was clipped by 7 bases and J by 4 bases; unmatched bases: 10. CDR1 is MNHEY, CDR2 SMNVEV, per germline (reference sequence). The chain's CDR3 is CASKEVGGGYEQYF. CDR3 sequence (DNA): TGTGCCAGCAAGGAGGTCGGGGGAGGGTACGAGCAGTACTTC.

As concerns this clonotype: This may arise from a read error, as a much more abundant clone is one base away. The chain joins TRBV7-9 to TRBJ1-4; no clear D. This CDR3 has 14 residues. Per germline, CDR1 SEHNR and CDR2 FQNEAQ (reference sequence). This CDR3 reads CASSFLQTNEKLSF. The CDR3, as DNA: TGTGCCAGCAGCTTCCTGCAAACTAATGAAAAACTGTCTTTT.

The J gene is TRBJ2-7, the V gene TRBV5-1, with 8 positions matching TRBD2. The CDR3 has 14 amino acids. Looked up from germline, CDR1 is SGHRS and CDR2 is YFSETQ. Unmatched junction bases numbered 7, after V lost 4 bases and J lost 4 bases. The CDR3: CASSPSGGQYEQYF. The DNA for the CDR3 is TGCGCCAGCAGCCCAAGCGGGGGACAATACGAGCAGTACTTC. The whole variable domain, filled in from reference TRBV5-1 and TRBJ2-7, reads KAGVTQTPRYLIKTRGQQVTLSCSPISGHRSVSWYQQTPGQGLQFLFEYFSETQRNKGNFPGRFSGRQFSNSRSEMNVSTLELGDSALYLCASSPSGGQYEQYFGPGTRLTVT.

This clonotype was seen ten or more times. The chain combines TRBV15 with TRBJ1-2; no definite D call. Per the germline V gene, CDR1 is LNHNV and CDR2 is YYDKDF (reference sequence). The CDR3 consists of 12 residues. V lost 8 bases to trimming and J lost 7 bases, with 14 bases between them. In DNA form, the CDR3 reads TGTGCCACCCTGAAGGAGGACGGTGGCTACACCTTC. Amino acid sequence: CATLKEDGGYTF.

This clonotype has more than one count but fewer than ten. The rearrangement links TRBV5-1 to TRBJ2-3; 7 bases map to TRBD1. Per germline, CDR1 SGHRS and CDR2 YFSETQ. J was trimmed by 2 bases and V by 6 bases; bases with no gene match: 6. This CDR3 comprises 14 residues. The CDR3 coding sequence is TGCGCCAGCAAGGGGGCCTCTTCCACAGATACGCAGTATTTT. It yields the protein CASKGASSTDTQYF.

This clonotype was seen just once. V usage is TRBV5-6 and J usage is TRBJ1-1; perhaps TRBD1 as D (5 bases). Germline CDR1 reads SGHDT; CDR2 reads YYEEEE. The CDR3 is 14 amino acids. V was pared by 2 bases and J by 4 bases, with 12 bases between. The CDR3 region has the DNA TGTGCCAGCAGCTTTATTTCAGGGCTCACTGAAGCTTTCTTT. This sequence encodes CASSFISGLTEAFF. The full variable domain, with the rest looked up from reference TRBV5-6 and TRBJ1-1, is DAGVTQSPTHLIKTRGQQVTLRCSPKSGHDTVSWYQQALGQGPQFIFQYYEEEERQRGNFPDRFSGHQFPNYSSELNVNALLLGDSALYLCASSFISGLTEAFFGQGTRLTVV.

The CDR3 DNA reads as TGCAGTGCTAGACCCCCAGGAAGTCGAGAGACCCAGTACTTC. Its protein product is CSARPPGSRETQYF. The chain recombines TRBV20-1 with TRBJ2-5, with D unresolved. CDR1 and CDR2 from the germline V gene are DFQATT and SNEGSKA (reference sequence). The CDR3 is 14 amino acids. The V end was cut by 2 bases, the J end by 4 bases, with 14 bases between.